This T cell receptor beta chain was profiled in a study of blood T cells in healthy people across ages. Only a few counts were recorded for this clonotype. A second about 7 to 11 cycle PCR used barcoded and J-beta primers. MiXCR, applied by TCRdb to the 5' RACE reads, yields one record per CDR3 protein. Here the sample spans about 1,800,000 distinct CDR3 sequences, 28% being singletons. Losses at the gene ends were 5 bases for V and 5 bases for J; bases not matched to a gene: 12. The CDR3 extends over 16 amino acids. Looked up from germline, CDR1 is SGHTA and CDR2 is FQGNSA. The rearrangement links TRBV7-2 to TRBJ2-7; 10 bases are shared with TRBD1. Material for sequencing was blood. The sequence was obtained from a woman under 40 in good health. CDR3 nucleotide sequence: TGTGCCAGCAGCGCCCGAACCGGGACAGGGGTACACGAGCAGTACTTC. Its protein is CASSARTGTGVHEQYF.